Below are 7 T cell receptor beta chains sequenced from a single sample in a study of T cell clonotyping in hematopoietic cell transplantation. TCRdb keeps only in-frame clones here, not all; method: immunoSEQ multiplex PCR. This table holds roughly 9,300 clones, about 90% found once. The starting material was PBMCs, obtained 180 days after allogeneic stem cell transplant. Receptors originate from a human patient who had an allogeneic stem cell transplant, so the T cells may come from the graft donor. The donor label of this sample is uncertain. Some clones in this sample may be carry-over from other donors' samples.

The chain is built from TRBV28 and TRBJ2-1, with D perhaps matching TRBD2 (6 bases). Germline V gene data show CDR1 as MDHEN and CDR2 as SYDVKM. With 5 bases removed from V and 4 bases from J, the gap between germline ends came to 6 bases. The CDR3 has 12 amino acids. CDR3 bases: TGTGCCAGCAGTGCGGGATACAATGAGCAGTTCTTC. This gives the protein CASSAGYNEQFF.

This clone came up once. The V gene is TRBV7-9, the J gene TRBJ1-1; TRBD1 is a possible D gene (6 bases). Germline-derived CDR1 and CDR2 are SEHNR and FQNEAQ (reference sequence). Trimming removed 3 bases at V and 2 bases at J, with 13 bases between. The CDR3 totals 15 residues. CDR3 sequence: CASSLTGAGNTEAFF. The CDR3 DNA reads TGTGCCAGCAGCTTGACGGGGGCGGGAAACACTGAAGCTTTCTTT.

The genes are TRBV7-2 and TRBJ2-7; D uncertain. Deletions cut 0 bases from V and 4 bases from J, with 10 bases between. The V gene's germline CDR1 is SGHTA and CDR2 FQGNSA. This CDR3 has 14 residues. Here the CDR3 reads CASSLARSRYEQYF. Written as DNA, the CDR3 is TGTGCCAGCAGCTTAGCAAGATCCCGGTACGAGCAGTACTTC.

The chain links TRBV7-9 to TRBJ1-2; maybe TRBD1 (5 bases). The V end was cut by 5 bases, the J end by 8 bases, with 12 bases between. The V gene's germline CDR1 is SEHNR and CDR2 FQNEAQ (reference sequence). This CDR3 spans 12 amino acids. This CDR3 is CASSPDSYGYTF. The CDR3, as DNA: TGTGCCAGCAGCCCCGACAGCTACGGCTACACCTTC.

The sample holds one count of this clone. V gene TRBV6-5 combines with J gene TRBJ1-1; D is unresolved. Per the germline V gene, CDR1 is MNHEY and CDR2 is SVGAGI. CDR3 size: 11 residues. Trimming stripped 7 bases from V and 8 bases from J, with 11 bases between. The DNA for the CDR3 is TGTGCCAGCACCCGGACGGAAGAAGCTTTCTTT. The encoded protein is CASTRTEEAFF.

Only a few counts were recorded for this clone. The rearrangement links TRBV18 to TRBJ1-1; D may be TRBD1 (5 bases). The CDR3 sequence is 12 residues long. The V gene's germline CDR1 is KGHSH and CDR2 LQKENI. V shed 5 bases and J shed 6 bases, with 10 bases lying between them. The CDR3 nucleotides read TGTGCCAGCTCAGAGGGGCGTTCTGAAGCTTTCTTT. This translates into CASSEGRSEAFF.

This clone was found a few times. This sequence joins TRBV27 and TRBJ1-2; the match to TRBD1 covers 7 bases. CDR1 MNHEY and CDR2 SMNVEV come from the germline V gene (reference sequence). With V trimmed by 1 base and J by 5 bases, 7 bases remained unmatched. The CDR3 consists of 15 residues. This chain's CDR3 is CASSLWGAGGYGYTF. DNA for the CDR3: TGTGCCAGCAGTTTATGGGGGGCAGGGGGGTATGGCTACACCTTC.